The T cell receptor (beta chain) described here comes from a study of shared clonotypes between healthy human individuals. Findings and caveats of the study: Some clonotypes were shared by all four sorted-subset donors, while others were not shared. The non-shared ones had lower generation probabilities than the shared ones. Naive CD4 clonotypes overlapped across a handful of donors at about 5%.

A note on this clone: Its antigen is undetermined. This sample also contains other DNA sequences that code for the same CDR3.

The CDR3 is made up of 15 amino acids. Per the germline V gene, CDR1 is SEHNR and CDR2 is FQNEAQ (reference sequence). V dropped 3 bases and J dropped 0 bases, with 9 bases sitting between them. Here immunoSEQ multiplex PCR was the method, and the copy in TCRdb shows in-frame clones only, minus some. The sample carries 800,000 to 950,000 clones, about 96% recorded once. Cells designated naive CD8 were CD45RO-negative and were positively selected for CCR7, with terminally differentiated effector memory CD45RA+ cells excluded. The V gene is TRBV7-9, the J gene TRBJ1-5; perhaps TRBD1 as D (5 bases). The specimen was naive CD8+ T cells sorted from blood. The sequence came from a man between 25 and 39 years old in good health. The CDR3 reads CASSLGGDSNQPQHF. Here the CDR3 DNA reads TGTGCCAGCAGCTTGGGGGGAGATAGCAATCAGCCCCAGCATTTT.